What follows is one TCR beta chain and its context. This record comes from a study of blood T cells in healthy people across ages. Primers used in a second PCR of about 6 to 11 cycles were a sample-barcoded 5' primer and a J-beta primer mix. TCRdb re-analysed the 5' RACE reads in MiXCR, keeping a single row per CDR3 protein. The sample lists roughly 1.4 million distinct CDR3 sequences, roughly 64% seen once, with roughly 6.3% in the top ten. The sequenced sample consisted of blood. The sequence came from a man aged 18 to 30 in good health.

Here the CDR3 reads CASSLGGLAEQFF. The CDR3 nucleotides are TGTGCCAGCAGCTTAGGGGGCCTAGCGGAGCAGTTCTTC. V is TRBV7-2 and J is TRBJ2-1; D is perhaps TRBD2 (6 bases). CDR1 is SGHTA and CDR2 is FQGNSA in the germline V gene. The CDR3 consists of 13 residues. Deletions cut 1 base from V and 10 bases from J, with 11 bases between. Drawing the rest from reference TRBV7-2 and TRBJ2-1, the complete variable domain is GAGVSQSPSNKVTEKGKDVELRCDPISGHTALYWYRQSLGQGLEFLIYFQGNSAPDKSGLPSDRFSAERTGGSVSTLTIQRTQQEDSAVYLCASSLGGLAEQFFGPGTRLTVL.